Below are 20 T cell receptor beta chains sequenced from a single sample in a study of coeliac disease. Assay: immunoSEQ multiplex PCR; the TCRdb copy retains only in-frame clones and omits some. The sample gives roughly 4,200 clones, 64% of which show up once; 20% to 30% is in the top ten. Sequenced sample: lymphocytes from the gut lamina propria. The source of these receptors is a woman under 40 without celiac disease.

The chain employs TRBV5-5 and TRBJ2-6; TRBD1 might be the D (6 bases). V lost 7 bases and J 1 base, leaving 24 bases between the germline ends. The CDR3 has 19 amino acids. The germline V gene encodes CDR1 SGHKS and CDR2 YYEKEE (reference sequence). The CDR3 reads CASRSDRDQFWSGANVLTF. For the CDR3, the DNA is TGTGCCAGCCGCTCGGACAGAGACCAATTTTGGTCTGGGGCCAACGTCCTGACTTTC.

The chain couples TRBV4-2 to TRBJ2-7, with no clear D. Trimming shortened V by 0 bases and J by 4 bases, and 4 bases separated the two germline ends. The V gene's germline CDR1 is LGHNA and CDR2 YNFKEQ. The CDR3 consists of 12 residues. This chain's CDR3 is CASSQDSYEQYF. DNA of the CDR3: TGTGCCAGCAGCCAAGATTCGTACGAGCAGTACTTC.

V gene TRBV7-9 combines with J gene TRBJ1-5; D is possibly TRBD1 (5 bases). The CDR3 has 18 amino acids. Trimming pared 1 base from V and 2 bases from J, leaving 18 bases between. Germline-derived CDR1 and CDR2 are SEHNR and FQNEAQ (reference sequence). The CDR3 is CASSLDQWSGRGNQPQHF. The CDR3, as DNA: TGTGCCAGCAGCTTAGATCAATGGTCAGGGCGAGGCAATCAGCCCCAGCATTTT.

This sequence joins TRBV7-6 and TRBJ2-7, with 11 nucleotides matching TRBD1. Unmatched junction bases numbered 6, after V lost 1 base and J lost 4 bases. Germline-derived CDR1 and CDR2 are SGHVS and FNYEAQ. This CDR3 is built from 16 residues. The CDR3 sequence: CASSLGAGTGGYEQYF. The CDR3 DNA reads as TGTGCCAGCAGCTTAGGCGCCGGGACAGGGGGTTACGAGCAGTACTTC.

V is TRBV5-1 and J is TRBJ1-1; possible D gene TRBD1, 6 bases. The germline V gene has CDR1 SGHRS and CDR2 YFSETQ. The CDR3 is made up of 13 amino acids. Trimming cost V 0 bases and J 11 bases, with 14 bases left between them. CDR3: CASSLGWGRWAFF. CDR3 bases: TGCGCCAGCAGCTTGGGGTGGGGGCGCTGGGCTTTCTTT.

This chain joins TRBV5-6 and TRBJ2-2; a weak D match, TRBD2 (6 bases). Germline loops: CDR1 SGHDT, CDR2 YYEEEE. The CDR3 is 14 residues long. Trimming took off 0 bases at V and 5 bases at J, with 8 bases between the two ends. Here the CDR3 DNA reads TGTGCCAGCAGCTTGGGCGGGGAAACCGGGGAGCTGTTTTTT. The encoded protein is CASSLGGETGELFF.

The table lists this clone with a few counts. The J gene is TRBJ1-6, the V gene TRBV5-6, with D possibly matching TRBD1 (5 bases). Germline V gene sequence: CDR1 SGHDT, CDR2 YYEEEE. The length of the CDR3 is 13 residues. Deletions cut 4 bases from V and 7 bases from J, with 9 bases between. CDR3 sequence reads: CASSPGFNSPLHF. As DNA, the CDR3 is TGTGCCAGCAGCCCAGGGTTCAATTCACCCCTCCACTTT.

This clone was seen only a few times. V is TRBV11-2 and J is TRBJ2-2; 11 bases agree with TRBD2. The J segment lost 1 base and the V segment lost 6 bases, leaving 7 bases of the junction unmatched. Germline assignment: CDR1 SGHAT and CDR2 FQNNGV. This CDR3 has 17 amino acids. This chain's CDR3 is CASRIHSGGGNTGELFF. The CDR3 coding sequence is TGTGCCAGCAGGATTCATAGCGGGGGGGGGAACACCGGGGAGCTGTTTTTT.

The J gene is TRBJ1-1, the V gene TRBV15; D is unclear. The CDR3 has 13 residues. Trimming took 4 bases from V and 8 from J, leaving 14 bases between them. Germline-derived CDR1 and CDR2 are LNHNV and YYDKDF (reference sequence). CDR3 DNA: TGTGCCACCAGCACTCGAGGGAAGCGAGAAGCTTTCTTT. Translating it yields CATSTRGKREAFF.

This chain joins TRBV10-2 and TRBJ1-5; D is possibly TRBD1 (5 bases). Deletions cut 8 bases from V and 3 bases from J, with 11 bases between. Germline loops: CDR1 WSHSY, CDR2 SAAADI. CDR3 length equals 13 residues. The CDR3 protein is CASSIQDNQPQHF. The CDR3 region has the DNA TGCGCCAGCTCTATACAGGACAATCAGCCCCAGCATTTT.

This clone is medium-sized in the sample. Other nucleotide sequences from this sample produce the same CDR3. The chain couples TRBV27 to TRBJ2-1, with 9 bases lining up with TRBD2. The V gene end was trimmed by 2 bases and the J gene end by 1 base; junction bases not matched to a gene: 9. The CDR3 spans 18 residues. The germline gives CDR1 MNHEY, CDR2 SMNVEV (reference sequence). The CDR3 here is CASSLRLAGTLSYNEQFF. In nucleotides, the CDR3 is TGTGCCAGCAGTTTACGGCTAGCGGGGACCCTTTCCTACAATGAGCAGTTCTTC.

The chain is built from TRBV19 and TRBJ1-5, with D uncertain. V lost 4 bases and J lost 1, with 8 bases in between. Germline CDR1 is LNHDA and CDR2 is SQIVND (reference sequence). The CDR3 is 14 amino acids. The CDR3, as DNA: TGTGCCAGTAGTAGGGAGATGAGCAATCAGCCCCAGCATTTT. Translating gives CASSREMSNQPQHF.

The rearrangement joins TRBV2 to TRBJ1-1; TRBD1 aligns across 9 bases. The CDR3 has 15 amino acids. In germline, CDR1 is SNHLY, CDR2 FYNNEI. J lost 2 bases, V lost 4 bases, and 5 bases had no gene match. The CDR3 reads CASSVEGQGNTEAFF. The CDR3 bases are TGTGCCAGCAGTGTAGAGGGACAGGGAAACACTGAAGCTTTCTTT.

The chain couples TRBV9 to TRBJ2-3; D is unclear. Trimming pared 0 bases from V and 2 bases from J, leaving 10 bases between. Germline V gene lookup returns CDR1 SGDLS and CDR2 YYNGEE. The CDR3 contains 15 residues. This CDR3 is CASSVDRLNTDTQYF. CDR3 DNA: TGTGCCAGCAGCGTAGACCGGTTGAACACAGATACGCAGTATTTT.

The chain carries TRBV11-1 and TRBJ2-5; TRBD2 matches 9 bases. V lost 5 bases to trimming and J lost 5 bases; unmatched junction nucleotides: 15. The germline CDR1 and CDR2 sequences are SGHAT and FQDESV (reference sequence). CDR3 length: 17 residues. CDR3 region: CASSLGLAHPPGETQYF. The CDR3 nucleotides are TGTGCCAGCAGCCTTGGACTAGCGCATCCCCCCGGGGAGACCCAGTACTTC. Using reference TRBV11-1 and TRBJ2-5 for the parts outside the CDR3, the full variable domain is EAEVAQSPRYKITEKSQAVAFWCDPISGHATLYWYRQILGQGPELLVQFQDESVVDDSQLPKDRFSAERLKGVDSTLKIQPAELGDSAMYLCASSLGLAHPPGETQYFGPGTRLLVL.

This chain uses TRBV2 with TRBJ1-6; 7 bases line up with TRBD1. Germline V gene data show CDR1 as SNHLY and CDR2 as FYNNEI. The CDR3 is 14 amino acids. The J segment lost 9 bases and the V segment lost 6 bases, leaving 8 bases of the junction unmatched. In DNA, the CDR3 is TGTGCCAGCAGCCTACAGGGGTTGCGTTCACCCCTCCACTTT. Translation gives CASSLQGLRSPLHF.

The chain links TRBV28 to TRBJ2-7; 8 nucleotides agree with TRBD2. V gave up 2 bases and J gave up 3 bases; unmatched junction bases: 6. CDR3 length: 15 amino acids. Germline CDR1 MDHEN, CDR2 SYDVKM. The CDR3 DNA is TGTGCCAGCAGTTTACCCCGGCGGGGGGTCTACGAGCAGTACTTC. Residues: CASSLPRRGVYEQYF.

The chain joins TRBV7-9 to TRBJ1-4; possible D gene TRBD1, 5 bases. This CDR3 has 14 amino acids. Germline CDR1 and CDR2: SEHNR and FQNEAQ (reference sequence). V was trimmed by 5 bases and J by 8 bases, leaving 15 bases between them. CDR3 DNA sequence: TGTGCCAGCAGCGTTGGGACTGTGGGGGAAAAACTGTTTTTT. Encoded protein: CASSVGTVGEKLFF.

The chain carries TRBV4-2 and TRBJ1-1; 7 bases fit TRBD1. V gave up 5 bases and J gave up 8 bases; unmatched junction bases: 8. The CDR3 runs to 13 residues. In germline, CDR1 is LGHNA, CDR2 YNFKEQ. The CDR3, as DNA: TGTGCCAGCAGCTACCTGGGACAGTCCGAAGCTTTCTTT. It codes for CASSYLGQSEAFF.

This clone is judged large. The V gene is TRBV6-1, the J gene TRBJ1-4; D is possibly TRBD1 (5 bases). The CDR3 spans 16 residues. Looked up from germline, CDR1 is MNHNS and CDR2 is SASEGT. The V gene lost 4 bases and the J gene lost 7 bases, with 19 bases spanning the gap. The CDR3 nucleotides are TGTGCCAGCAGTGGAATCTGGGGCTCGGAAGGTGAAAAACTGTTTTTT. Protein product: CASSGIWGSEGEKLFF.